This entry lists 17 T cell receptor beta chains sequenced from one sample in a study of sequential checkpoint blockade in melanoma. The sample's treatment: randomized to nivolumab then ipilimumab (arm A) or the reverse (arm B). The table came from immunoSEQ multiplex PCR; TCRdb's copy has only in-frame clones and leaves some out. Among tens of thousands of clones listed, roughly 32% were seen once. The sequenced sample was tumor tissue (inferred from file names), obtained from a patient given nivolumab and ipilimumab in sequence. The receptors shown here come from a human donor with melanoma.

The chain employs TRBV19 and TRBJ2-1; 9 positions agree with TRBD2. This CDR3 is built from 18 residues. The germline CDR1 and CDR2 sequences are LNHDA and SQIVND (reference sequence). Germline trimming cut 1 base from V and 5 bases from J; bases unmatched to any gene: 12. CDR3 region: CASSIGYVRAGGHNEQFF. CDR3 nucleotide sequence: TGTGCCAGTAGTATAGGTTACGTTCGAGCGGGAGGTCACAATGAGCAGTTCTTC.

The chain joins TRBV11-3 to TRBJ1-5; no clear D gene. Germline V gene data show CDR1 as SGHNT and CDR2 as YENEEA. The CDR3 runs 14 residues. Trimming stripped 2 bases from V and 2 bases from J, with 7 bases between. The CDR3 is CASSLSGRNQPQHF. The CDR3 DNA reads as TGTGCCAGCAGCTTATCCGGGCGCAATCAGCCCCAGCATTTT.

The J gene is TRBJ1-2, the V gene TRBV25-1; tentatively, D is TRBD1 (5 bases). V lost 6 bases and J 8 bases, leaving 13 bases between the germline ends. The germline gives CDR1 MGHDK, CDR2 SYGVNS. This CDR3 is built from 12 residues. CDR3 bases: TGTGCCAGCAGGAGGGGCGGGGAAGGCTACACCTTC. As protein: CASRRGGEGYTF.

This clone came up once. The chain recombines TRBV15 with TRBJ2-1; 11 bases match TRBD1. With 3 bases clipped from V and 8 bases from J, the junction kept 9 bases outside the gene matches. CDR1 and CDR2 (germline): LNHNV, YYDKDF (reference sequence). This CDR3 is 16 amino acids long. CDR3 sequence reads: CATSSGQGARSDEQFF. CDR3 in DNA: TGTGCCACCAGCAGCGGACAGGGGGCGAGGTCTGATGAGCAGTTCTTC.

This clone occurred a few times. The rearrangement joins TRBV12-5 to TRBJ2-3; 7 nucleotides match TRBD1. There are 13 residues in the CDR3. CDR1 is LGHNT and CDR2 is FRNRAP in the germline V gene. The chain's CDR3 is CASSRGPTDTQYF. The CDR3 nucleotides are TGTGCCAGCTCTAGGGGGCCCACAGATACGCAGTATTTT.

This clone was counted between two and nine times. The chain joins TRBV28 to TRBJ1-1; D is unresolved. The CDR3 sequence is 14 residues long. Per germline, CDR1 MDHEN and CDR2 SYDVKM. V was trimmed by 4 bases and J by 0 bases, leaving 9 bases between them. The CDR3 loop is CASSSPQMNTEAFF. CDR3 bases: TGTGCCAGCAGTTCCCCTCAGATGAACACTGAAGCTTTCTTT.

This sequence joins TRBV18 and TRBJ2-7; possible D gene TRBD1, 6 bases. V was cut by 3 bases and J by 0 bases, with 9 bases left in between. Germline loops: CDR1 KGHSH, CDR2 LQKENI. CDR3 size: 14 residues. In nucleotides, the CDR3 is TGTGCCAGCTCACCCCAGGGGATCTCCTACGAGCAGTACTTC. This sequence encodes CASSPQGISYEQYF.

A few counts support this clone. The chain is built from TRBV9 and TRBJ2-3; 8 bases fit TRBD2. J gave up 6 bases and V 3 bases, and 18 bases lay outside the gene matches. The germline V gene has CDR1 SGDLS and CDR2 YYNGEE. The CDR3 has 18 amino acids. The CDR3 loop reads CASSARMGSGTLRDTQYF. The CDR3 nucleotides read TGTGCCAGCAGCGCCCGGATGGGTAGCGGGACCCTCCGGGATACGCAGTATTTT.

The V and J genes are TRBV18 and TRBJ2-1, with unresolved D. Trimming left V 4 bases short and J 5 bases short, with 9 bases between. This CDR3 is built from 13 residues. Looked up from germline, CDR1 is KGHSH and CDR2 is LQKENI. The CDR3 reads CASSHPVNNEQFF. CDR3 DNA sequence: TGTGCCAGCTCACATCCCGTAAACAATGAGCAGTTCTTC.

This clone has only a few counts. V usage is TRBV19 and J usage is TRBJ1-4, with TRBD1 matching over 7 bases. Germline lookup yields CDR1 LNHDA and CDR2 SQIVND (reference sequence). With 4 bases clipped from V and 3 bases from J, the junction kept 8 bases outside the gene matches. This CDR3 spans 16 amino acids. The chain's CDR3 is CASSRITGEANEKLFF. The DNA for the CDR3 is TGTGCCAGTAGTAGAATTACAGGGGAGGCTAATGAAAAACTGTTTTTT.

This chain connects TRBV28 to TRBJ1-2; D might be TRBD1 (5 bases). Germline V CDR1 and CDR2: MDHEN, SYDVKM. The CDR3 runs to 14 residues. Trimming took off 6 bases at V and 4 bases at J, with 15 bases between the two ends. CDR3 amino acids: CASSDGQGVYGYTF. The CDR3 bases are TGTGCCAGCAGCGATGGGCAGGGTGTCTATGGCTACACCTTC.

The chain combines TRBV18 with TRBJ2-5; no reliable D call. The CDR3 spans 12 residues. Germline V CDR1 and CDR2: KGHSH, LQKENI. The V gene lost 3 bases and the J gene lost 0 bases, with 2 bases spanning the gap. The CDR3 DNA reads as TGTGCCAGCTCACCGTACCAAGAGACCCAGTACTTC. Its translation is CASSPYQETQYF.

The CDR3 sequence is CAWTLRGGPYNEQFF. DNA of the CDR3: TGTGCCTGGACCTTACGGGGGGGGCCCTACAATGAGCAGTTCTTC. The J gene is TRBJ2-1, the V gene TRBV30; 8 nucleotides line up with TRBD2. Germline V gene lookup returns CDR1 GTSNPN and CDR2 SVGIG (reference sequence). Trimming cost V 4 bases and J 2 bases; bases outside gene matches: 7. This CDR3 has 15 residues.

This clone was observed a handful of times. The chain links TRBV19 to TRBJ1-4, with unresolved D. The V end lost 1 base, the J end lost 7 bases, and 4 bases lay between the germline ends. Germline CDR1 is LNHDA and CDR2 is SQIVND (reference sequence). The CDR3 covers 12 residues. The CDR3 loop is CASSIAGEKLFF. The DNA for the CDR3 is TGTGCCAGTAGTATAGCCGGTGAAAAACTGTTTTTT. The whole variable domain, remainder taken from reference TRBV19 and TRBJ1-4, is DGGITQSPKYLFRKEGQNVTLSCEQNLNHDAMYWYRQDPGQGLRLIYYSQIVNDFQKGDIAEGYSVSREKKESFPLTVTSAQKNPTAFYLCASSIAGEKLFFGSGTQLSVL.

The rearrangement uses TRBV19 and TRBJ2-1; 10 nucleotides line up with TRBD2. Germline CDR1 and CDR2: LNHDA and SQIVND (reference sequence). The CDR3 sequence is 15 residues long. Trimming at V came to 5 bases and at J to 6 bases, leaving 7 bases not matched to a gene. CDR3 sequence reads: CASSYQAGGGNEQFF. In DNA, the CDR3 is TGTGCCAGTAGTTACCAAGCGGGAGGGGGCAATGAGCAGTTCTTC.

The chain has TRBV6-8 and TRBJ2-1; no definite D call. CDR1 and CDR2 (germline): MNHGY, SAAAGT. The CDR3 contains 17 residues. V was cut by 5 bases and J by 7 bases, with 24 bases left in between. This CDR3 reads CASSTGFGYNTVNEQFF. CDR3 sequence (DNA): TGTGCCAGCAGTACCGGGTTCGGGTATAATACAGTGAATGAGCAGTTCTTC.

The chain links TRBV30 to TRBJ2-1; the match to TRBD2 covers 9 bases. This CDR3 spans 18 amino acids. V shed 0 bases and J 7 bases; nucleotides not matched to a gene: 16. Germline V gene lookup returns CDR1 GTSNPN and CDR2 SVGIG (reference sequence). This CDR3 reads CAWSVKWREGPSVNEQFF. CDR3 bases: TGTGCCTGGAGTGTAAAGTGGCGGGAGGGCCCCTCTGTGAATGAGCAGTTCTTC.